The next 14 T cell receptor beta chains were all read from a single sample in a study of blood T cells in healthy people across ages (dated by TCRdb to the mid-2010s). Library prep was done by 5' RACE. Instrument on record: Illumina HiSeq 2500. A second PCR of about 6 to 12 cycles was run with a J-beta primer mix and a sample-barcoded 5' primer. TCRdb redid the processing of the public reads, applying fastp at Q25 and MiXCR, and retained in-frame beta chains. Rows with one shared CDR3 protein collapse into an entry with the most common genes and DNA. Across this sample there are 730,000 or so distinct CDR3 sequences, with more than 40% seen only once. Of the sample, 20% to 25% is held by the ten largest clones. The sequencing input was blood. Every receptor here comes from a woman aged 60-70 years in good health.

This clonotype has just a few counts. V is TRBV7-3 and J is TRBJ2-1; TRBD2 agrees at 7 bases. V lost 4 bases and J lost 12; bases outside the gene matches: 6. The CDR3 consists of 12 residues. Germline V CDR1 and CDR2: SGHTA, FQGTGA. The CDR3 bases are TGTGCCAGCAGCTACGCGGGAGATCGGCAGTTCTTC. It yields the protein CASSYAGDRQFF.

The chain employs TRBV6-5 and TRBJ2-5; possible D gene TRBD2, 6 bases. The germline V gene encodes CDR1 MNHEY and CDR2 SVGAGI. V gave up 0 bases and J gave up 5 bases, with 10 bases separating them. The CDR3 extends over 14 amino acids. The CDR3 DNA sequence: TGTGCCAGCAGTTACTCCCGGAGGGGCGAGACCCAGTACTTC. Protein: CASSYSRRGETQYF.

A remark on this clonotype: A much larger clone lies a single base off, so this may be a read error. The gene calls are TRBV3-1 and TRBJ2-5; D is unresolved. The V end was cut by 1 base, the J end by 4 bases, with 4 bases between. The germline CDR1 and CDR2 sequences are LGHDT and YNNKEL (reference sequence). The CDR3 has 12 residues. CDR3 protein: CASSQVIETQYF. The CDR3 bases are TGTGCCAGCAGCCAAGTTATAGAGACCCAGTACTTC.

The chain has TRBV29-1 and TRBJ1-1, with a tentative D call TRBD1 (5 bases). Trimming pared 7 bases from V and 1 base from J, leaving 16 bases between. The V gene's germline CDR1 is SQVTM and CDR2 ANQGSEA. The CDR3 loop spans 14 amino acids. CDR3 in DNA: TGCAGCGCCAAACCGGGGGGGACGAACACTGAAGCTTTCTTT. Encoded protein: CSAKPGGTNTEAFF.

The chain combines TRBV6-5 with TRBJ1-1; 9 nucleotides agree with TRBD1. Trimming removed 7 bases from V and 0 bases from J; junction bases left unmatched: 3. Germline lookup yields CDR1 MNHEY and CDR2 SVGAGI. The CDR3 totals 14 residues. The CDR3 sequence is CASTRQGVNTEAFF. CDR3 nucleotide sequence: TGTGCCAGCACCCGACAGGGGGTGAACACTGAAGCTTTCTTT.

The V gene is TRBV6-2 or TRBV6-3, the J gene TRBJ2-3; D is unclear. This CDR3 region has 11 residues. Germline loops: CDR1 MNHEY, CDR2 SVGEGT. Between the trimmed V and J ends, which lost 3 bases and 10 bases, there was a span of 8 bases. CDR3 protein: CASSYSGAQYF. In DNA form, the CDR3 reads TGTGCCAGCAGTTATTCGGGTGCGCAGTATTTT.

This clonotype was counted a few times. This sequence joins TRBV12-3 or TRBV12-4 and TRBJ2-1; 12 bases are shared with TRBD1. There are 15 residues in the CDR3. The junction had 5 bases not matched to a gene; V was cut back by 3 bases and J by 8 bases. The CDR3 region has the DNA TGTGCCAGCAGTTTCCCGGGACAGGGGGCGGATGAGCAGTTCTTC. Translation: CASSFPGQGADEQFF.

CDR3 nucleotides: TGCGCCAGCAGCCAGTCGGAGACAGCAAACTACGAGCAGTACTTC. It yields the protein CASSQSETANYEQYF. The rearrangement uses TRBV4-1 and TRBJ2-5; a weak D match, TRBD1 (5 bases). TRBJ2-7 matches the DNA end more closely, so the J call is doubtful. This CDR3 region has 15 residues. From germline, CDR1 is MGHRA and CDR2 YSYEKL.

This sequence joins TRBV20-1 and TRBJ2-1, with D possibly TRBD1 on 6 matching bases. V lost 5 bases and J 5 bases, leaving 16 bases between the germline ends. This CDR3 contains 14 residues. Germline-derived CDR1 and CDR2 are DFQATT and SNEGSKA (reference sequence). The CDR3 loop is CSASGAWDNNEQFF. CDR3 nucleotides: TGCAGTGCTTCCGGGGCGTGGGACAACAATGAGCAGTTCTTC.

This clonotype was picked up a small number of times. The V gene is TRBV5-1, the J gene TRBJ2-5, with D perhaps matching TRBD1 or TRBD2 (6 bases each). The CDR3 is 14 residues long. CDR1 and CDR2 from the germline V gene are SGHRS and YFSETQ. The V gene lost 3 bases and the J gene lost 3 bases, with 12 bases spanning the gap. The CDR3 protein is CASSWRAGEETQYF. For the CDR3, the DNA is TGCGCCAGCAGCTGGAGGGCAGGGGAAGAGACCCAGTACTTC.

The genes are TRBV7-2 and TRBJ2-1; TRBD2 might be the D (7 bases). V was clipped by 0 bases and J by 4 bases, with 13 bases between them. The germline CDR1 and CDR2 sequences are SGHTA and FQGNSA. The length of the CDR3 is 16 residues. As DNA, the CDR3 is TGTGCCAGCAGCTTAGCTGGGGGGGCGGATTACAATGAGCAGTTCTTC. Translation gives CASSLAGGADYNEQFF.

This clonotype was found a few times. The chain carries TRBV25-1 and TRBJ2-5; 10 nucleotides line up with TRBD2. The V gene's germline CDR1 is MGHDK and CDR2 SYGVNS. The CDR3 contains 15 residues. V dropped 4 bases and J dropped 5; count of bases not matched to a gene: 7. CDR3 protein: CASSGRLAGGETQYF. CDR3 in DNA: TGTGCCAGCAGTGGGCGACTAGCGGGCGGGGAGACCCAGTACTTC. Full variable domain (remainder filled in from reference TRBV25-1 and TRBJ2-5): EADIYQTPRYLVIGTGKKITLECSQTMGHDKMYWYQQDPGMELHLIHYSYGVNSTEKGDLSSESTVSRIRTEHFPLTLESARPSHTSQYLCASSGRLAGGETQYFGPGTRLLVL.

This clonotype was observed a handful of times. The rearrangement links TRBV13 to TRBJ2-5; 9 positions match TRBD1. This CDR3 has 15 amino acids. J was trimmed by 2 bases and V by 2 bases; bases with no gene match: 3. Germline CDR1 is PRHDT and CDR2 is FYEKMQ (reference sequence). The DNA of the CDR3 is TGTGCCAGCAGCTTATCGGGACAGGGACAAGAGACCCAGTACTTC. Amino acids: CASSLSGQGQETQYF.

The sample holds a few counts of this clonotype. The V call is TRBV20-1, the J call TRBJ2-5; 8 nucleotides agree with TRBD2. V lost 5 bases and J lost 4; bases outside the gene matches: 9. The germline V gene has CDR1 DFQATT and CDR2 SNEGSKA (reference sequence). This CDR3 has 14 residues. The chain's CDR3 is CSASRIGRGETQYF. CDR3 nucleotides: TGCAGTGCTTCTCGGATCGGGAGGGGAGAGACCCAGTACTTC.